The present TCR beta chain was sequenced within a study of blood T cell repertoires in COVID-19. Overall study: There were acute and convalescent COVID-19 samples, and they came from the United States, Italy and Spain.

CDR3 size: 15 residues. Looked up from germline, CDR1 is MNHEY and CDR2 is SMNVEV (reference sequence). The V gene lost 4 bases and the J gene lost 0 bases, with 10 bases spanning the gap. Using immunoSEQ multiplex PCR, the repertoire was profiled, and TCRdb retains in-frame clones only, with some absent. Counted here are 140,000 or so clones, 70% to 85% occurring once; the ten biggest clones make up 10% to 13%. This clonotype originated in a man in his sixties with active or convalescent COVID-19. This chain joins TRBV27 and TRBJ1-5; no reliable D call. Sequenced input: peripheral blood. This chain's CDR3 is CASSSGINSNQPQHF. The CDR3 DNA reads as TGTGCCAGCAGTTCTGGCATTAATAGCAATCAGCCCCAGCATTTT.